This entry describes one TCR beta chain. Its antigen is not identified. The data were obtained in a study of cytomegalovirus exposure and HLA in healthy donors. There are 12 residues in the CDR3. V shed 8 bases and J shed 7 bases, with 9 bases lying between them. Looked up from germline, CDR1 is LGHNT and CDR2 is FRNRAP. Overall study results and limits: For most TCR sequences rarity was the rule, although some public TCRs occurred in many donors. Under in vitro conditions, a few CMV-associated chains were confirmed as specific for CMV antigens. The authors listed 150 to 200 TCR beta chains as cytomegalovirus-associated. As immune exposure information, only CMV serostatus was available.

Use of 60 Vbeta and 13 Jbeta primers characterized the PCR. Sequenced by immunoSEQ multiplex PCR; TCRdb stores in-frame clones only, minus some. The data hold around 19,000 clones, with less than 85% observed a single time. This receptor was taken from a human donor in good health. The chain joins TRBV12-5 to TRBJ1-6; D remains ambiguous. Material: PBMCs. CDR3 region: CASSEGNSPLHF. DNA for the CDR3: TGTGCTAGTTCTGAGGGAAATTCACCCCTCCACTTT.